These 3 T cell receptor beta chains were sequenced from one sample in a study of blood T cell repertoires in COVID-19. Produced via immunoSEQ multiplex PCR; TCRdb's table is partial and in-frame only. The sample lists fewer than 250,000 clones; about 91% were seen once. Sequencing input: PBMCs or T cells enriched from blood (not recorded which). Receptors were obtained from a woman in her forties or fifties with acute COVID-19.

The V and J genes are TRBV11-2 and TRBJ2-1; 8 bases align to TRBD2. The CDR3 extends over 16 amino acids. Germline-derived CDR1 and CDR2 are SGHAT and FQNNGV. Trimming removed 1 base from V and 2 bases from J; junction bases left unmatched: 4. The chain's CDR3 is CASSLGGSGAYNEQFF. The CDR3 nucleotides read TGTGCCAGCAGCTTAGGAGGTAGCGGGGCCTACAATGAGCAGTTCTTC.

The V call is TRBV30, the J call TRBJ2-7; TRBD2 matches at 7 bases. Germline V gene sequence: CDR1 GTSNPN, CDR2 SVGIG (reference sequence). V lost 0 bases to trimming and J lost 7 bases; unmatched junction nucleotides: 3. CDR3 size: 12 residues. CDR3 amino acids: CAWSVRAGEQYF. DNA of the CDR3: TGTGCCTGGAGTGTAAGAGCGGGGGAGCAGTACTTC.

This chain links TRBV6-5 with TRBJ1-6, with TRBD1 identical over 9 bases. The V gene end was trimmed by 6 bases and the J gene end by 10 bases; junction bases not matched to a gene: 10. CDR1 and CDR2 (germline): MNHEY, SVGAGI. The length of the CDR3 is 15 residues. This chain's CDR3 is CASRRETGGPSPLHF. The CDR3, as DNA: TGTGCCAGCAGGCGCGAGACAGGGGGTCCATCACCCCTCCACTTT.